This TCR beta chain stems from a study of cytomegalovirus exposure and HLA in healthy donors. Looking at the study overall: The roughly 130 validation repertoires used the same platform as the approximately 700 first-cohort repertoires (as reported by a later analysis).

While the first cohort had 600 to 800 subjects, the donors belonged to the separate validation cohort of about 110 subjects. For this clone: Its antigen is undetermined.

Study-level results: Most TCR sequences showed up rarely, but some public TCRs showed up in many donors. Cytomegalovirus-associated status was assigned to about 150 TCR beta chains.

The trim removed 5 bases at V and 14 bases at J, leaving 14 bases unmatched. The CDR3 contains 12 residues. Germline V gives CDR1 SQVTM, CDR2 ANQGSEA. The assay was immunoSEQ multiplex PCR, and TCRdb's table has in-frame clones only and misses some. Of approximately 210,000 clones listed, about 83% are singletons. The V gene is TRBV29-1, the J gene TRBJ1-2, with 7 bases matching TRBD1. The sequence derives from a woman aged 18-29 years in good health and CMV-seronegative. What was sequenced was PBMCs. The CDR3 sequence: CSVTSLKGACTF. Here the CDR3 DNA reads TGCAGCGTTACCTCATTAAAGGGGGCGTGTACCTTC. The full variable domain, in which reference TRBV29-1 and TRBJ1-2 provide the parts outside the CDR3, is SAVISQKPSRDICQRGTSLTIQCQVDSQVTMMFWYRQQPGQSLTLIATANQGSEATYESGFVIDKFPISRPNLTFSTLTVSNMSPEDSSIYLCSVTSLKGACTFGSGTRLTVV.